This T cell receptor (beta chain) was obtained from a study of cytomegalovirus exposure and HLA in healthy donors. In this sample, this clone turned up once. PCR primers comprised 60 Vbeta and 13 Jbeta primers. The repertoire was sequenced with immunoSEQ multiplex PCR; TCRdb's copy has only in-frame clones and lacks some. The sample records about 120,000 clones, roughly 83% being singletons. The CDR3 loop spans 16 amino acids. Trimming took off 1 base at V and 5 bases at J, with 15 bases between the two ends. CDR1 is MGHRA and CDR2 is YSYEKL in the germline V gene. V usage is TRBV4-1 and J usage is TRBJ2-1, with D possibly being TRBD2 (6 bases). The sequence was collected from a man between 18 and 29 years old in good health and CMV-seropositive. The source material was PBMCs. CDR3 nucleotides: TGCGCCAGCAGCCAAGCCCGGCGGGACCTAAACAATGAGCAGTTCTTC. Its protein is CASSQARRDLNNEQFF.